The clone carrying this T cell receptor beta chain was recorded a few times. This entry is derived from a study of blood T cells in healthy people across ages. The second PCR ran about 7 to 12 cycles with a sample-barcoded 5' primer and J-beta primers. Each CDR3 protein gets one entry after TCRdb re-called the 5' RACE reads with MiXCR. The sample shows hundreds of thousands of distinct CDR3 sequences, around 48% of them seen only once. This CDR3 is 13 amino acids long. CDR1 is SNHLY and CDR2 is FYNNEI in the germline V gene. Between the trimmed V and J ends, which lost 7 bases and 4 bases, there was a span of 11 bases.

Sequencing was performed on blood. This receptor was taken from a man of 80 years or more in good health. This sequence joins TRBV2 and TRBJ1-5; D is perhaps TRBD1 (5 bases). This CDR3 is CASTPGPNQPQHF. The CDR3 DNA reads TGTGCCAGCACCCCGGGGCCTAATCAGCCCCAGCATTTT.